These T cell receptor beta chains were read from a single sample in a study of PD-1 blockade in classical Hodgkin lymphoma. Sequencing used immunoSEQ multiplex PCR; TCRdb keeps in-frame clones, though not all of them. The sample shows about 96,000 clones, 85% to 95% of them seen only once. Sample: peripheral blood mononuclear cells (PBMCs), taken before the fourth cycle of nivolumab. These receptors all come from a human donor with classical Hodgkin lymphoma. CDR3s include the opening cysteine and the closing phenylalanine or tryptophan. The D gene is left open where the match is weak. Part of the rows lack a size; the others show once, few, many or a class for expanded clones.

TRBV14	.	.	TRBJ2-1	TGTGCCAGCAGCCAAGTCCTCTACTCCTACAATGAGCAGTTCTTC	CASSQVLYSYNEQFF
TRBV19	.	.	TRBJ1-2	TGTGCCAGTACCCCGTTGGGGGGATATGGCTACACCTTC	CASTPLGGYGYTF
TRBV12-5	.	.	TRBJ2-3	TGTGCTAGTGGTTGGGCGACTAGCACAGATACGCAGTATTTT	CASGWATSTDTQYF
TRBV18	few	TRBD1	TRBJ2-5	TGTGCCAGCTCATCGGGACGACAGGGGTATGAAGAGACCCAGTACTTC	CASSSGRQGYEETQYF
TRBV4-2	.	.	TRBJ2-1	TGTGCCAGCAGCCAACGCGATTCCTACAATGAGCAGTTCTTC	CASSQRDSYNEQFF
TRBV27	.	TRBD2	TRBJ2-5	TGTGCCAGCAGTCAGCGGACTAGCGGGTTCGGTTACCAAGAGACCCAGTACTTC	CASSQRTSGFGYQETQYF
TRBV2	.	.	TRBJ1-2	TGTGCCAGCAGTGTAAAGGGGGTGGGCTTCGACTACACCTTC	CASSVKGVGFDYTF
TRBV19	.	TRBD1	TRBJ1-2	TGTGCCAGTAGTCTAATCCGGGACAGGCTCGATAACTATGGCTACACCTTC	CASSLIRDRLDNYGYTF
TRBV25-1	.	TRBD1	TRBJ2-7	TGTGCCAGCAGTGCCTACAGGGGGTATGACGAGCAGTACTTC	CASSAYRGYDEQYF
TRBV2	.	.	TRBJ1-4	TGTGCCAGCAGTGTGAACCAGGCCGAGAACCCGAAGGGGGGACTGTTTTTT	CASSVNQAENPKGGLFF
TRBV30	.	.	TRBJ1-2	TGTGCCTGGACACAGGACACACGGGGCTACACCTTC	CAWTQDTRGYTF
TRBV28	.	TRBD1	TRBJ1-5	TGTGCCAGCAGCTGGACCCTACAGGGGTTGTATCAGCCCCAGCATTTT	CASSWTLQGLYQPQHF
TRBV11-2	.	TRBD1	TRBJ1-1	TGTGCCAGCAGCTTAGCGCAGTCTCGGGGACAGGGAGCTTTCTTT	CASSLAQSRGQGAFF
TRBV19	once	.	TRBJ1-5	TGTGCCACGGGTCAGCCCCAGCATTTT	CATGQPQHF
TRBV29-1	.	TRBD1	TRBJ1-2	TGCAGCGTCGCTGACAGGGGGGCTAACTATGGCTACACCTTC	CSVADRGANYGYTF
TRBV6-4	.	TRBD2	TRBJ2-3	TGTGCCAGCAGCCTTACCCCGGGACTAGCAACGGATACGCAGTATTTT	CASSLTPGLATDTQYF
TRBV4-2	once	.	TRBJ2-5	TGTGCCAGCAGCCATGAGCGGACAGAGGCGGAGACCCAGTACTTC	CASSHERTEAETQYF
TRBV28	.	.	TRBJ1-4	TGTGCCAGCCTCCGGGGCGGGGTCAATGAAAAACTGTTTTTT	CASLRGGVNEKLFF
TRBV5-6	.	TRBD1	TRBJ2-2	TGTGCCAGCAGCTTAACCGGGACAGGGGCCGGGGAGCTGTTTTTT	CASSLTGTGAGELFF
TRBV18	.	.	TRBJ2-5	TGTGCCAGCTCACCCTCAGCTAAAGAGACCCAGTACTTC	CASSPSAKETQYF
TRBV29-1	.	.	TRBJ1-2	TGCAGCGTTGACGCACAAACCGGCTATGGCTACACCTTC	CSVDAQTGYGYTF
TRBV19	.	TRBD1	TRBJ2-5	TGTGCCAGTAGCGAGCCCGGCAGGGGGCTCGAGACCCAGTACTTC	CASSEPGRGLETQYF
TRBV6-5	once	.	TRBJ2-7	TGTGCCAGCAGTTACAGGGACAATTACGAGCAGTACTTC	CASSYRDNYEQYF
TRBV19	few	.	TRBJ1-5	TGTGCCAGTAGTTTACGGACGACTCTATATAGCAATCAGCCCCAGCATTTT	CASSLRTTLYSNQPQHF
TRBV28	once	.	TRBJ2-7	TGTGCCAGCGGCTTAACCCCTTACGAGCAGTACTTC	CASGLTPYEQYF
TRBV5-1	.	TRBD1	TRBJ2-3	TGCGCCAGCAGCTTGAGGGGACAGACAGAATATCCAGATACGCAGTATTTT	CASSLRGQTEYPDTQYF
TRBV7-2	.	TRBD1	TRBJ2-7	TGTGCCAGCAGCTTAGGACTCAGATTCGGCAGGGACAGGGACGAGCAGTACTTC	CASSLGLRFGRDRDEQYF
TRBV19	.	.	TRBJ1-2	TGTGCCAGTAGTACCTTGGGGGGATTCTATGGCTACACCTTC	CASSTLGGFYGYTF
TRBV30	.	.	TRBJ2-1	TGTGCCTGGAGTGTACAAGGGTTCAGTGAGCAGTTCTTC	CAWSVQGFSEQFF
TRBV13	.	TRBD2	TRBJ2-3	TGTGCCAGCAGCACCACGTTAGCGGGAACGCTAGGCCCAGATACGCAGTATTTT	CASSTTLAGTLGPDTQYF
TRBV5-1	.	.	TRBJ2-3	TGCGCCAGCAGCTTGTGGGAGTGGGATACGCAGTATTTT	CASSLWEWDTQYF
TRBV5-1	.	.	TRBJ2-2	TGCGCCAGCAGCCTCCAGAGTGGCACCGGGGAGCTGTTTTTT	CASSLQSGTGELFF
TRBV5-1	.	.	TRBJ2-1	TGCGCCAGCAGCCCGCAGGGGAATGAGCAGTTCTTC	CASSPQGNEQFF
TRBV19	.	.	TRBJ2-7	TGTGCCAGTAGTATTTTGGGGAGCCGTTATCTTTACGAGCAGTACTTC	CASSILGSRYLYEQYF
TRBV19	once	.	TRBJ2-1	TGTGCCAGTAGTATTGGCAGGGCTGAGCAGTTCTTC	CASSIGRAEQFF
TRBV28	.	.	TRBJ2-7	TGTGCCAGCAGTTTATTACAGGGAGTTTACCCCTACGAGCAGTACTTC	CASSLLQGVYPYEQYF
TRBV5-1	once	TRBD2	TRBJ2-3	TGCGCCAGCCAGGAGGGGACTAGCGGGATCCGGATCACAGATACGCAGTATTTT	CASQEGTSGIRITDTQYF
TRBV5-6	.	.	TRBJ2-1	TGTGCCAGCAGCTTGGTAGCGAGAGGATACAATGAGCAGTTCTTC	CASSLVARGYNEQFF
TRBV29-1	.	TRBD1	TRBJ1-1	TGCAGCGTTGGGACAGGCGGCAACACTGAAGCTTTCTTT	CSVGTGGNTEAFF
TRBV2	.	.	TRBJ2-7	TGTGCCAGCCTGGACAGCTTCTACGAGCAGTACTTC	CASLDSFYEQYF
TRBV9	.	.	TRBJ2-1	TGTGCCAGCAGCGGTAAGAATGAGCAGTTCTTC	CASSGKNEQFF
TRBV5-1	.	.	TRBJ2-3	TGCGCCAGCAGCTTGGGGGCTTGGGAAGGACTCACAGATACGCAGTATTTT	CASSLGAWEGLTDTQYF
TRBV28	.	.	TRBJ2-7	TGTGCCAGCAGTTCTTTGACAGCGAGCGAGCAGTACTTC	CASSSLTASEQYF
TRBV11-2	.	TRBD2	TRBJ2-3	TGTGCCAGCAGCTTCAGGACTAGCGGAATATACACAGATACGCAGTATTTT	CASSFRTSGIYTDTQYF
TRBV7-2	.	.	TRBJ2-1	TGTGCCAGCAGCTCAACCGGGGCCGCGAGACGCAATGAGCAGTTCTTC	CASSSTGAARRNEQFF
TRBV6-6	.	TRBD2	TRBJ2-7	TGTGCCAGCAGACTTAGCGGGAGGGGGTCGAACGAGCAGTACTTC	CASRLSGRGSNEQYF
TRBV6-5	.	TRBD1	TRBJ2-7	TGTGCCAGCAGGCCTACGACAGGGTCCTACGAGCAGTACTTC	CASRPTTGSYEQYF
TRBV9	.	TRBD1	TRBJ2-1	TGTGCCAGCGGACAGGGCCTCTACAATGAGCAGTTCTTC	CASGQGLYNEQFF
TRBV30	once	.	TRBJ1-2	TGTGCCTGGAGTGTTGGGGGCGCGGGTGGCTACACCTTC	CAWSVGGAGGYTF
TRBV27	few	TRBD1	TRBJ1-5	TGTGCCAGCAGCAAACAAGGGGGCTTTCAGCCCCAGCATTTT	CASSKQGGFQPQHF